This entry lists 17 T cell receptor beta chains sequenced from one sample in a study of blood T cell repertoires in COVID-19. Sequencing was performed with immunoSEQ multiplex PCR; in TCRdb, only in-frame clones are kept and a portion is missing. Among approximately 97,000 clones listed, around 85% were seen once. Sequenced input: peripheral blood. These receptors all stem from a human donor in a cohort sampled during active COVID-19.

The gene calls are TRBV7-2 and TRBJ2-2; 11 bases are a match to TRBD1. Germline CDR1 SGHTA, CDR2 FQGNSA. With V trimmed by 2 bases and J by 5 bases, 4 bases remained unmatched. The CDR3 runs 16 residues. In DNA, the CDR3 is TGTGCCAGCAGCTTAATCGGGACAGGGGGTACCGGGGAGCTGTTTTTT. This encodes CASSLIGTGGTGELFF. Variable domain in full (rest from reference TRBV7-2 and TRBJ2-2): GAGVSQSPSNKVTEKGKDVELRCDPISGHTALYWYRQSLGQGLEFLIYFQGNSAPDKSGLPSDRFSAERTGGSVSTLTIQRTQQEDSAVYLCASSLIGTGGTGELFFGEGSRLTVL.

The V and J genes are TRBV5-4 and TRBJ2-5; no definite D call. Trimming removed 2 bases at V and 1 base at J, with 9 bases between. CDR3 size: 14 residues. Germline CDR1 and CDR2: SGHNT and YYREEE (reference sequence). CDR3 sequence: CASSLYSFQETQYF. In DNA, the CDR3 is TGTGCCAGCAGCTTATACTCCTTCCAAGAGACCCAGTACTTC.

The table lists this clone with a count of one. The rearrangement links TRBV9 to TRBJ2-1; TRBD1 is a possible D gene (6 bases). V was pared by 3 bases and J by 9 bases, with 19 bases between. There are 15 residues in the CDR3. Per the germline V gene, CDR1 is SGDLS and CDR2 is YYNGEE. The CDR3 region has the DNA TGTGCCAGCAGCGCCAGGACAGCCCCTCGGGGTGAGCAGTTCTTC. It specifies CASSARTAPRGEQFF.

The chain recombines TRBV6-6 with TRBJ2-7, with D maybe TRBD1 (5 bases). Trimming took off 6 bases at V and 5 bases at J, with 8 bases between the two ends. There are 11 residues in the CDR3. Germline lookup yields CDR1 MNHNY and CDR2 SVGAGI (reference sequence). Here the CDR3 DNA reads TGTGCCAGCAGCCAGGGAAACGAGCAGTACTTC. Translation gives CASSQGNEQYF.

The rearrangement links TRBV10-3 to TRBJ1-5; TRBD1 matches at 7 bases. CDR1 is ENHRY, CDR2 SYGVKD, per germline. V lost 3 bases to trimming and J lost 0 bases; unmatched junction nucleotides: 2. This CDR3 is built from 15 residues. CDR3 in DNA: TGTGCCATCAGTGAAGAGGGGGCTAGCAATCAGCCCCAGCATTTT. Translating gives CAISEEGASNQPQHF.

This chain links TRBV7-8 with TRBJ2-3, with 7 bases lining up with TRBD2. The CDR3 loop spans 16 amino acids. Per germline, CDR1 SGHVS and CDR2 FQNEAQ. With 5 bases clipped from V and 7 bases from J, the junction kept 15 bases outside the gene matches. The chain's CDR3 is CASSILAGGPIYTQYF. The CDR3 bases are TGTGCCAGCAGCATTTTAGCGGGCGGACCGATCTATACGCAGTATTTT.

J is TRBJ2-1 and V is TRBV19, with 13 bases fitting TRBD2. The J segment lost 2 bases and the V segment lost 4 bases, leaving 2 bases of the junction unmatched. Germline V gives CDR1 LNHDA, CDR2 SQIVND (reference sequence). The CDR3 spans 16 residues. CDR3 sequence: CASSRGTSGTYNEQFF. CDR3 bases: TGTGCCAGTAGTAGGGGGACTAGCGGGACCTACAATGAGCAGTTCTTC.

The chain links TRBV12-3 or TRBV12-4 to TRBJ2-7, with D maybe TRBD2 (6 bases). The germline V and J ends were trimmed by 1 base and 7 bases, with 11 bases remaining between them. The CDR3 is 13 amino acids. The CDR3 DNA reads TGTGCCAGCAGTTTAGGGGGGAGGAGTGAGCAGTACTTC. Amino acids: CASSLGGRSEQYF.

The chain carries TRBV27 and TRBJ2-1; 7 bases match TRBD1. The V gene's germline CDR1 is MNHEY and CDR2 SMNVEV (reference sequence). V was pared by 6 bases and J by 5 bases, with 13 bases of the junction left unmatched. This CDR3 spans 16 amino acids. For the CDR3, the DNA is TGTGCCAGCAGCTCCCCGACAGGGAATCGCAACAATGAGCAGTTCTTC. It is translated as CASSSPTGNRNNEQFF.

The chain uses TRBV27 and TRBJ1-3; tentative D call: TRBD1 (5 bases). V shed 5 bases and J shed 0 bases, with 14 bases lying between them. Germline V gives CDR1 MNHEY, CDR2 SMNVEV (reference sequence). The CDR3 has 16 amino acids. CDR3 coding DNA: TGTGCCAGCAGTGCGGGGACGGCGCCCTCTGGAAACACCATATATTTT. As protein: CASSAGTAPSGNTIYF.

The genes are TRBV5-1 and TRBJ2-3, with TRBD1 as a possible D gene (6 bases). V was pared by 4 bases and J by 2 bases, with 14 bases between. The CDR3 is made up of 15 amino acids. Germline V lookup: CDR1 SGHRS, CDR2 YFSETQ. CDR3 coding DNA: TGCGCCAGCAGCCTGAGGGGACAAAACACAGATACGCAGTATTTT. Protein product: CASSLRGQNTDTQYF.

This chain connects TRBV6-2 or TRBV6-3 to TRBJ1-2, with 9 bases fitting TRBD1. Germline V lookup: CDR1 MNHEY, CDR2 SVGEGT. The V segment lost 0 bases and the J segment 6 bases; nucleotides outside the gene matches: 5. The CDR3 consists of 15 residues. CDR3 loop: CASSYSSTGGNGYTF. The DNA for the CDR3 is TGTGCCAGCAGTTACTCGTCGACAGGGGGAAATGGCTACACCTTC.

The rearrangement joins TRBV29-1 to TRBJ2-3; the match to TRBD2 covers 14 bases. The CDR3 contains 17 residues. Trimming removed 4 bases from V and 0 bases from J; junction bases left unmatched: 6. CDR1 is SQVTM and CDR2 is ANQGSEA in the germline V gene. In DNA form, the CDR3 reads TGCAGCGTTGCGGCAGGACTAGCGGGGGGTAGCACAGATACGCAGTATTTT. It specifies CSVAAGLAGGSTDTQYF.

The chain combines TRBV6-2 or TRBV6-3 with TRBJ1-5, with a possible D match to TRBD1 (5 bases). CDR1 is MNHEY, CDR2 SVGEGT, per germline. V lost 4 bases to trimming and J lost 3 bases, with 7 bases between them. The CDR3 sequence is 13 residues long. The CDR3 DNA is TGTGCCAGCAGTTTAGGGGCCAATCAGCCCCAGCATTTT. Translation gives CASSLGANQPQHF.

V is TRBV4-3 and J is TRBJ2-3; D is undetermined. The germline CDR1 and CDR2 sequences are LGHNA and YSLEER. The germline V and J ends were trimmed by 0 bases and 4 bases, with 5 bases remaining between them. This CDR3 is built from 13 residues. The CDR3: CASSQESADTQYF. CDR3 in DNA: TGCGCCAGCAGCCAAGAGTCTGCAGATACGCAGTATTTT.

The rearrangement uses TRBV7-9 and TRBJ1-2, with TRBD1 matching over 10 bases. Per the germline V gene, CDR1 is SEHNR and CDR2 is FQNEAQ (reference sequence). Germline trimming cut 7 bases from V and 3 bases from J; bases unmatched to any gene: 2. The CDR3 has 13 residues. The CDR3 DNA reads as TGTGCCAGCAACGGACAGGGGGACTATGGCTACACCTTC. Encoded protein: CASNGQGDYGYTF.

CDR3 residues: CASTQLAFSGNTIYF. The DNA of the CDR3 is TGTGCCAGCACCCAATTAGCGTTCTCTGGAAACACCATATATTTT. The chain has TRBV28 and TRBJ1-3, with D uncertain. The V end lost 7 bases, the J end lost 0 bases, and 13 bases lay between the germline ends. CDR1 MDHEN and CDR2 SYDVKM come from the germline V gene. CDR3 length equals 15 residues.